These T cell receptor beta chains were read from a single sample in a study of blood T cell repertoires in COVID-19. TCRdb's table, derived via immunoSEQ multiplex PCR, lists solely in-frame clones and lacks some. This table has nearly 350,000 clones, 87% appearing once. Source material: PBMCs or T cells enriched from blood (not recorded which). The receptors come from a woman in her 30s who had recovered from COVID-19. Each CDR3 is given with its conserved first and last residue. Fields, in order: J gene, clone size, CDR3 length, D gene, V gene, CDR3 DNA, CDR3 protein. A D gene is named only where the DNA matches it firmly. Only part of the rows carry a size: once, few, many, or a class if the clone is expanded.

TRBJ1-5 | - | 15 | TRBD1 | TRBV10-3 | TGTGCCACCTGGACAGGGCGCTCCAACAATCAGCCCCAGCATTTT | CATWTGRSNNQPQHF
TRBJ1-4 | - | 18 | - | TRBV1 | TGCACCAGCAGCCAAGTCCGGGACAGGGGGCTCTTTAATGAAAAACTGTTTTTT | CTSSQVRDRGLFNEKLFF
TRBJ1-1 | once | 12 | - | TRBV18 | TGTGCCAGCTCACGGAGGGAGAATGAAGCTTTCTTT | CASSRRENEAFF
TRBJ2-5 | - | 14 | - | TRBV28 | TGTGCCAGCAGTCCCCTCGGGCAGGGGGAGACCCAGTACTTC | CASSPLGQGETQYF
TRBJ1-5 | - | 13 | - | TRBV18 | TGTGCCAGCTCCTACGCGGGAAATCAGCCCCAGCATTTT | CASSYAGNQPQHF
TRBJ2-3 | - | 16 | TRBD1 | TRBV11-3 | TGTGCCAGCAGCTTAGCTGGGACAGGCGGCACAGATACGCAGTATTTT | CASSLAGTGGTDTQYF
TRBJ1-4 | - | 15 | - | TRBV28 | TGTGCCAGCAGTTTGGGCACATCAACTAATGAAAAACTGTTTTTT | CASSLGTSTNEKLFF
TRBJ1-1 | - | 12 | TRBD1 | TRBV29-1 | TGCAGCGTTTGGGACAGAAAGTCTGAAGCTTTCTTT | CSVWDRKSEAFF
TRBJ2-6 | - | 14 | - | TRBV6-5 | TGTGCCAGCAGCCAGGGATCAGGGGCCAACGTCCTGACTTTC | CASSQGSGANVLTF
TRBJ2-3 | - | 14 | - | TRBV7-9 | TGTGCCAGCAGCTTAGACGTGGAGACAGATACGCAGTATTTT | CASSLDVETDTQYF
TRBJ1-1 | - | 13 | - | TRBV2 | TGTGCCAGCAGTGTCGGGTCTGAGACTGAAGCTTTCTTT | CASSVGSETEAFF
TRBJ2-5 | - | 13 | - | TRBV19 | TGTGCCAGTAGTATAGACTTCGAGGAGACCCAGTACTTC | CASSIDFEETQYF
TRBJ2-5 | - | 14 | TRBD1 | TRBV5-6 | TGTGCCAGCAGGAGACAGGGAAACCAAGAGACCCAGTACTTC | CASRRQGNQETQYF
TRBJ1-1 | - | 15 | TRBD1 | TRBV6-5 | TGTGCCAGCAGCGAGACGCAGGGGGAATTGGCTGAAGCTTTCTTT | CASSETQGELAEAFF
TRBJ1-2 | - | 12 | TRBD1 | TRBV25-1 | TGTGCCAGCAGTGAGACAGGGTATGGCTACACCTTC | CASSETGYGYTF
TRBJ2-7 | few | 13 | - | TRBV15 | TGTGCCACCAGCAGAGATCCGGGCTACGAGCAGTACTTC | CATSRDPGYEQYF
TRBJ2-6 | once | 13 | - | TRBV29-1 | TGCAGCGTTGCTATAACTGGGGCCAACGTCCTGACTTTC | CSVAITGANVLTF
TRBJ2-1 | - | 15 | - | TRBV5-1 | TGCGCCAGCAGCTTGACAGGGAGCTCCTACAATGAGCAGTTCTTC | CASSLTGSSYNEQFF
TRBJ2-7 | - | 19 | TRBD2 | TRBV3-1/TRBV3-2 | TGTGCCAGCAGCCGAAACTTAGCGCTAGCGGGGGGGCTTCGCTACGAGCAGTACTTC | CASSRNLALAGGLRYEQYF
TRBJ1-5 | - | 18 | TRBD1 | TRBV6-2/TRBV6-3 | TGTGCCAGCAGCCCTACCTACGGGACAGGGGCCTTCAATCAGCCCCAGCATTTT | CASSPTYGTGAFNQPQHF
TRBJ1-3 | - | 16 | TRBD1 | TRBV28 | TGTGCCAGCAGTTTAGGGACAGGGACGCTTGGAAACACCATATATTTT | CASSLGTGTLGNTIYF
TRBJ1-1 | - | 15 | - | TRBV27 | TGTGCCAGCAGTCCCCCTAGGAGGATGAACACTGAAGCTTTCTTT | CASSPPRRMNTEAFF
TRBJ1-5 | - | 15 | - | TRBV11-2 | TGTGCCAGCAGCCAGGGGCCAGGGATCAATCAGCCCCAGCATTTT | CASSQGPGINQPQHF
TRBJ1-2 | - | 14 | - | TRBV15 | TGTGCCACCAGCAGAGATACCGAGCCGGGTGGCTACACCTTC | CATSRDTEPGGYTF
TRBJ1-4 | - | 14 | - | TRBV11-2 | TGTGCCAGCAGCTTAGATCGGGTGGGGGGAAAACTGTTTTTT | CASSLDRVGGKLFF
TRBJ2-1 | - | 14 | TRBD2 | TRBV7-2 | TGTGCCAGCAGCTTAGGACGCGGGACTAGCGGGCAGTTCTTC | CASSLGRGTSGQFF
TRBJ2-7 | - | 19 | TRBD2 | TRBV27 | TGTGCCAGCAGACAGACAGGGTCGGGACTAGCGGGGGGGCCTTACGAGCAGTACTTC | CASRQTGSGLAGGPYEQYF
TRBJ2-7 | - | 14 | - | TRBV10-2 | TGCGCCAGCAGTTTTAACAGGGCACCCTACGAGCAGTACTTC | CASSFNRAPYEQYF
TRBJ2-7 | - | 14 | - | TRBV24-1 | TGTGCCACCAGTGATACGGACAGTACCTACGAGCAGTACTTC | CATSDTDSTYEQYF
TRBJ1-1 | - | 14 | - | TRBV10-3 | TGTGCCATCAGTGAGTCTTCGGGAAACACTGAAGCTTTCTTT | CAISESSGNTEAFF
TRBJ2-5 | once | 19 | TRBD2 | TRBV9 | TGTGCCAGCAGCGTAGACTCCGGGGTGGCTAGCGGGGTGCGGGAGACCCAGTACTTC | CASSVDSGVASGVRETQYF
TRBJ1-6 | - | 14 | TRBD1 | TRBV3-1/TRBV3-2 | TGTGCCAGCAGCCCGACGACAGGGAATTCACCCCTCCACTTT | CASSPTTGNSPLHF
TRBJ1-1 | - | 13 | - | TRBV30 | TGTGCCTGGAGTCCCCTTGTGAACACTGAAGCTTTCTTT | CAWSPLVNTEAFF
TRBJ2-5 | - | 15 | - | TRBV14 | TGTGCCAGCAGCCATTACGAGGGCGAGGCAAAGACCCAGTACTTC | CASSHYEGEAKTQYF
TRBJ1-5 | once | 16 | TRBD1 | TRBV6-5 | TGTGCCAGCAGTTCAGGCAGGGGGCTGTCGTCGCAGCCCCAGCATTTT | CASSSGRGLSSQPQHF
TRBJ1-3 | - | 16 | - | TRBV18 | TGTGCCAGCTCCCCTACATCCCAGGGATCCGGAAACACCATATATTTT | CASSPTSQGSGNTIYF
TRBJ2-7 | - | 16 | TRBD2 | TRBV2 | TGTGCCAGAACGGGGCTAGCGGGGGCGAACTCCTACGAGCAGTACTTC | CARTGLAGANSYEQYF